Shown below are 27 T cell receptor beta chains from a single sample sequenced in a study of T cell responses to AZD1222 COVID-19 vaccine. Libraries were prepared by immunoSEQ multiplex PCR; TCRdb keeps only in-frame clonotypes and omits some of them. The sample includes about 110,000 clones, 88% seen only once; the top ten take about 15%. Specimen: peripheral blood, collected on day 0 of AZD1222 vaccination. The source is an adult in good health.

The chain has TRBV19 and TRBJ1-2; D remains unclear. The CDR3 is 13 residues long. V was clipped by 6 bases and J by 0 bases, with 8 bases between them. The V gene's germline CDR1 is LNHDA and CDR2 SQIVND (reference sequence). The DNA for the CDR3 is TGTGCCAGTAGACAGCAGGCTAACTATGGCTACACCTTC. Protein: CASRQQANYGYTF.

The V and J genes are TRBV19 and TRBJ2-2; either TRBD1 or TRBD2 may fit D (5 bases each). From germline, CDR1 is LNHDA and CDR2 SQIVND (reference sequence). Deletions cut 5 bases from V and 3 bases from J, with 16 bases between. The CDR3 is 16 residues long. The CDR3: CASSARRGGYTGELFF. CDR3 DNA sequence: TGTGCCAGTAGTGCCCGACGTGGGGGATACACCGGGGAGCTGTTTTTT.

The chain links TRBV6-6 to TRBJ2-1; 8 positions match TRBD1. The ends lost 6 bases at V and 0 bases at J; junction bases unmatched: 7. This CDR3 spans 16 amino acids. Germline-derived CDR1 and CDR2 are MNHNY and SVGAGI (reference sequence). The DNA for the CDR3 is TGTGCCAGCAGCCCGATCACAGGGGGCTCCTACAATGAGCAGTTCTTC. Encoded protein: CASSPITGGSYNEQFF.

CDR3 nucleotides: TGTGCCAGCAGTTTATTGGGGACTAGCGTCCACGAGCAGTACTTC. This codes for CASSLLGTSVHEQYF. The V gene is TRBV28, the J gene TRBJ2-7; 10 bases are a match to TRBD2. The CDR3 length is 15 residues. Germline V gives CDR1 MDHEN, CDR2 SYDVKM. V lost 1 base and J lost 5; bases outside the gene matches: 5.

The chain employs TRBV2 and TRBJ1-4; the D gene is possibly TRBD1 (6 bases). Trimming pared 9 bases from V and 3 bases from J, leaving 11 bases between. This CDR3 is built from 13 residues. CDR1 and CDR2 (germline): SNHLY, FYNNEI. The CDR3 region is CARRTDPNEKLFF. The CDR3 DNA is TGTGCCAGGAGGACAGACCCTAATGAAAAACTGTTTTTT.

The chain links TRBV9 to TRBJ1-2; D possibly corresponds to TRBD1 (5 bases). CDR1 is SGDLS and CDR2 is YYNGEE in the germline V gene. The germline V and J ends were trimmed by 2 bases and 2 bases, with 10 bases remaining between them. The CDR3 totals 14 residues. Here the CDR3 DNA reads TGTGCCAGCAGCGTGGACACGAGGAACTATGGCTACACCTTC. Amino acid sequence: CASSVDTRNYGYTF.

The V and J genes are TRBV2 and TRBJ1-1, with D perhaps TRBD1 (5 bases). Trimming took 1 base from V and 0 from J, leaving 18 bases between them. The CDR3 spans 18 residues. From germline, CDR1 is SNHLY and CDR2 FYNNEI. The CDR3 DNA is TGTGCCAGCAGTGAAGGGTCGGGGTATTGGGGGGTGAACACTGAAGCTTTCTTT. It translates to CASSEGSGYWGVNTEAFF. The full variable domain, with the rest looked up from reference TRBV2 and TRBJ1-1, is EPEVTQTPSHQVTQMGQEVILRCVPISNHLYFYWYRQILGQKVEFLVSFYNNEISEKSEIFDDQFSVERPDGSNFTLKIRSTKLEDSAMYFCASSEGSGYWGVNTEAFFGQGTRLTVV.

The chain joins TRBV27 to TRBJ1-4; tentative D call: TRBD1 (5 bases). V lost 6 bases to trimming and J lost 5 bases, with 19 bases between them. CDR1 is MNHEY, CDR2 SMNVEV, per germline (reference sequence). The CDR3 loop spans 16 amino acids. CDR3 nucleotides: TGTGCCAGCAGGACTCGGTGGGGGGAAACCAATGAAAAACTGTTTTTT. This translates into CASRTRWGETNEKLFF.

CDR3 protein: CATIGPPAGGYTF. DNA for the CDR3: TGTGCCACTATAGGCCCTCCGGCAGGGGGCTACACCTTC. The chain has TRBV5-4 and TRBJ1-2; weak D call: TRBD1 (5 bases). Germline values: CDR1 SGHNT, CDR2 YYREEE (reference sequence). The V end lost 9 bases, the J end lost 8 bases, and 20 bases lay between the germline ends. This CDR3 spans 13 amino acids.

The rearrangement links TRBV2 to TRBJ1-2, with 7 bases that match TRBD1. Trimming cost V 4 bases and J 3 bases; bases outside gene matches: 2. In germline, CDR1 is SNHLY, CDR2 FYNNEI. The CDR3 length is 13 residues. CDR3 protein: CASSVDRDYGYTF. The CDR3 region has the DNA TGTGCCAGCAGTGTCGACAGGGACTATGGCTACACCTTC.

This clone has just a few counts. This rearrangement joins TRBV11-3 to TRBJ1-5; the D gene is possibly TRBD1 (5 bases). Germline V gives CDR1 SGHNT, CDR2 YENEEA. Between the trimmed V and J ends, which lost 1 base and 1 base, there was a span of 5 bases. The CDR3 has 14 residues. The CDR3 DNA reads TGTGCCAGCAGCTTAGCAGGGAGCAATCAGCCCCAGCATTTT. This sequence encodes CASSLAGSNQPQHF.

The sample holds a few counts of this clone. The J gene is TRBJ2-1, the V gene TRBV11-3; D may correspond to TRBD1 or TRBD2 (5 bases each). V was shortened by 3 bases and J by 10 bases, with 16 bases between the two germline ends. This CDR3 comprises 14 residues. Germline values: CDR1 SGHNT, CDR2 YENEEA. The CDR3 DNA reads as TGTGCCAGCAGCTTGGGACCAGCCTGGGGCGAGCAGTTCTTC. This sequence encodes CASSLGPAWGEQFF.

The genes are TRBV7-2 and TRBJ1-2; tentatively, D is TRBD1 (6 bases). Per the germline V gene, CDR1 is SGHTA and CDR2 is FQGNSA. The CDR3 is made up of 13 amino acids. The V end was cut by 3 bases, the J end by 6 bases, with 11 bases between. The CDR3: CASSFRGGDGYTF. The CDR3 DNA reads TGTGCCAGCAGCTTCAGGGGTGGGGATGGCTACACCTTC.

Only one count was recorded for this clone. V gene TRBV24-1 combines with J gene TRBJ2-3; D might be TRBD2 (6 bases). V was shortened by 1 base and J by 0 bases, with 10 bases between the two germline ends. From germline, CDR1 is KGHDR and CDR2 SFDVKD. The CDR3 is 16 amino acids. CDR3 sequence reads: CATSDFKGTSTDTQYF. CDR3 sequence (DNA): TGTGCCACCAGTGATTTTAAGGGGACTAGCACAGATACGCAGTATTTT.

The chain links TRBV4-1 to TRBJ2-1; 9 positions match TRBD2. The germline V gene has CDR1 MGHRA and CDR2 YSYEKL. Trimming took 0 bases from V and 1 from J; bases not matched to a gene: 4. CDR3 length equals 17 residues. The CDR3 loop reads CASSQDKSGGSYNEQFF. The CDR3 DNA sequence: TGCGCCAGCAGCCAAGATAAAAGCGGGGGGTCCTACAATGAGCAGTTCTTC.

The V call is TRBV4-2, the J call TRBJ2-7; 9 positions match TRBD2. The junction had 7 bases not matched to a gene; V was cut back by 1 base and J by 3 bases. The CDR3 length is 16 residues. Germline loops: CDR1 LGHNA, CDR2 YNFKEQ. The CDR3 region is CASSQGASGGNYEQYF. The CDR3 DNA sequence: TGTGCCAGCAGCCAAGGGGCGAGCGGGGGGAACTACGAGCAGTACTTC.

The rearrangement uses TRBV28 and TRBJ2-1; D might be TRBD1 (5 bases). V shed 2 bases and J shed 12 bases, with 11 bases lying between them. CDR3 length: 12 amino acids. Germline V gene lookup returns CDR1 MDHEN and CDR2 SYDVKM. Here the CDR3 DNA reads TGTGCCAGCAGTTTACTGGACACCCGGCAGTTCTTC. It specifies CASSLLDTRQFF. Full variable domain (outside the CDR3, taken from reference TRBV28 and TRBJ2-1): DVKVTQSSRYLVKRTGEKVFLECVQDMDHENMFWYRQDPGLGLRLIYFSYDVKMKEKGDIPEGYSVSREKKERFSLILESASTNQTSMYLCASSLLDTRQFFGPGTRLTVL.

This rearrangement joins TRBV7-9 to TRBJ2-3; TRBD2 matches 11 bases. V was clipped by 5 bases and J by 4 bases; unmatched bases: 8. The CDR3 runs to 16 residues. From germline, CDR1 is SEHNR and CDR2 FQNEAQ (reference sequence). The CDR3 is CASSRTSGSVADTQYF. CDR3 DNA: TGTGCCAGCAGCCGAACTAGCGGGAGTGTCGCAGATACGCAGTATTTT.

The rearrangement joins TRBV9 to TRBJ2-2, with D maybe TRBD1 (6 bases). CDR1 is SGDLS, CDR2 YYNGEE, per germline. CDR3 size: 16 residues. Trimming left V 0 bases short and J 5 bases short, with 14 bases between. CDR3 loop: CASSVGPGDGTGELFF. Written as DNA, the CDR3 is TGTGCCAGCAGCGTAGGGCCAGGGGACGGAACCGGGGAGCTGTTTTTT.

The gene calls are TRBV6-1 and TRBJ1-2; D not certain. Trimming cost V 0 bases and J 8 bases, with 13 bases left between them. Germline V lookup: CDR1 MNHNS, CDR2 SASEGT. CDR3 length equals 14 residues. CDR3 bases: TGTGCCAGCAGTGAAGCTTGGGGAACTATGGGCTACACCTTC. This sequence encodes CASSEAWGTMGYTF.

The chain carries TRBV7-9 and TRBJ2-1, with unresolved D. Trimming took off 7 bases at V and 9 bases at J, with 22 bases between the two ends. This CDR3 is 15 amino acids long. Germline loops: CDR1 SEHNR, CDR2 FQNEAQ (reference sequence). Written as DNA, the CDR3 is TGTGCCAGCACCCGTGGACCGGAACCCCCATTTGAGCAGTTCTTC. Its translation is CASTRGPEPPFEQFF.

The J gene is TRBJ2-2, the V gene TRBV6-4, with TRBD1 matching 7 bases. Germline CDR1 and CDR2: MRHNA and SNTAGT. The trim removed 3 bases at V and 6 bases at J, leaving 1 base unmatched. CDR3 length: 13 amino acids. The CDR3 region is CASSEQGSGELFF. CDR3 DNA: TGTGCCAGCAGTGAACAGGGGTCCGGGGAGCTGTTTTTT.

This chain uses TRBV2 with TRBJ2-2; 9 bases are a match to TRBD2. The V segment lost 5 bases and the J segment 7 bases; nucleotides outside the gene matches: 5. The germline gives CDR1 SNHLY, CDR2 FYNNEI. The CDR3 runs 14 residues. In DNA form, the CDR3 reads TGTGCCAGCAGTCGACTAGCGGAGGACGGGGAGCTGTTTTTT. Translating it yields CASSRLAEDGELFF.

The V and J genes are TRBV6-5 and TRBJ2-1; the match to TRBD2 covers 8 bases. Trimming at V came to 4 bases and at J to 0 bases, leaving 5 bases not matched to a gene. CDR1 and CDR2 from the germline V gene are MNHEY and SVGAGI. This CDR3 spans 16 amino acids. CDR3 nucleotide sequence: TGTGCCAGCAGTTCGTTAGCGGGGAGCTCCTACAATGAGCAGTTCTTC. Translating gives CASSSLAGSSYNEQFF.

The chain couples TRBV21-1 to TRBJ2-4; the table calls TRBD1, which could not be checked here. TRBV21-1 is marked as a pseudogene. There are 17 residues in the CDR3. CDR3 sequence reads: CASSKQGAGTAKNIQYF. CDR3 DNA: TGTGCCAGCAGCAAACAGGGGGCAGGGACGGCCAAAAACATTCAGTACTTC.

This chain joins TRBV7-2 and TRBJ2-7; no clear D gene. This CDR3 is built from 15 residues. Germline-derived CDR1 and CDR2 are SGHTA and FQGNSA. V was cut by 5 bases and J by 2 bases, with 16 bases left in between. The CDR3 bases are TGTGCCAGCAGCCAATCAGCCCCACCTACCTACGAGCAGTACGTC. Its translation is CASSQSAPPTYEQYV.

The rearrangement uses TRBV6-5 and TRBJ1-5; D unclear. CDR1 and CDR2 (germline): MNHEY, SVGAGI. Trimming pared 10 bases from V and 2 bases from J, leaving 9 bases between. This CDR3 is 12 amino acids long. The CDR3 nucleotides read TGTGCCATCGGATTTGGCAATCAGCCCCAGCATTTT. Translating it yields CAIGFGNQPQHF.